This T cell receptor (beta chain) stems from a study of blood T cell repertoires in COVID-19. Study at large: Both acute and convalescent COVID-19 samples were obtained from the United States, Italy and Spain. PBMCs, B-cell-depleted T cells, or T cells provided the cDNA or gDNA that made up the material.

In the study's own analysis: Using reference gene primer amplification, nucleated cell counts were estimated. Profiled with immunoSEQ multiplex PCR; TCRdb holds only in-frame clones, not every one. D and trimming come from the DNA, and the V and J calls and clone size come from that table. In the table there are more than 65,000 clones, around 80% of which are singletons. With V trimmed by 0 bases and J by 1 base, 1 base remained unmatched. Germline CDR1 SGHNT, CDR2 YYREEE (reference sequence). The CDR3 loop spans 16 amino acids. The TCR sequence derives from a woman of 80 years or more with active or convalescent COVID-19. Sample: peripheral blood. The rearrangement links TRBV5-4 to TRBJ2-2, with TRBD2 identical over 9 bases. The CDR3 spells CASSLDSGGNTGELFF. CDR3 nucleotide sequence: TGTGCCAGCAGCTTGGATAGCGGGGGGAACACCGGGGAGCTGTTTTTT.